This TCR beta chain was sequenced in a study of blood T cell repertoires in COVID-19. Profiling relied on immunoSEQ multiplex PCR, and the TCRdb table lists in-frame clones only, not all of them. Of some 200,000 clones in the sample, 80% to 90% are singletons; the top ten hold 15% to 20%. The CDR3 sequence is 16 residues long. Germline values: CDR1 SGHRS, CDR2 YFSETQ. After removal of 0 bases from V and 8 bases from J, the junction contained 9 bases not matched to a gene. This TCR derives from a woman of 80 years or more with active or convalescent COVID-19. V and J are TRBV5-1 and TRBJ2-2; 8 positions match TRBD2. The sequenced material came from peripheral blood. The CDR3 nucleotides are TGCGCCAGCAGCTTGGTTGGCGGGAGGAGTATTGGGGAGCTGTTTTTT. Its translation: CASSLVGGRSIGELFF.